The clone carrying this T cell receptor (beta chain) appeared once. Its antigen remains unidentified. These data are taken from a study of T cell responses to AZD1222 COVID-19 vaccine. Study-level points and caveats: Donors, mostly white British, included more females; clonal diversity was possibly underestimated.

Repertoires were generated with immunoSEQ multiplex PCR, while TCRdb's copy carries only in-frame clones and drops some. The sample records roughly 100,000 clones, around 95% being singletons. CDR3 length equals 13 residues. CDR1 is SQVTM, CDR2 ANQGSEA, per germline. Between the trimmed V and J ends, which lost 8 bases and 2 bases, there was a span of 15 bases. The chain has TRBV29-1 and TRBJ1-1; D is possibly TRBD1 (6 bases). The source is an adult in good health. Material: peripheral blood, obtained on day 0 of AZD1222 vaccination. The CDR3 bases are TGCAGCCTGGTTCGAGGGGGTAACACTGAAGCTTTCTTT. This gives the protein CSLVRGGNTEAFF.